The clone carrying this T cell receptor (beta chain) came up once. The length of the CDR3 is 13 residues. Germline V gene lookup returns CDR1 SGDLS and CDR2 YYNGEE. V shed 4 bases and J 5 bases; nucleotides not matched to a gene: 4. The record originates from a study of blood T cell repertoires in COVID-19. Study background: The United States, Italy and Spain were the sources of the acute and convalescent COVID-19 samples. PBMCs, B-cell-depleted T cells, or T cells were the source of the cDNA or gDNA that made up the material.

The authors' processing: Estimates of nucleated cell counts were drawn from the amplification of reference gene primers. Profiled with immunoSEQ multiplex PCR; TCRdb holds only in-frame clones, not every one. The V and J calls and clone size were taken over from that table, and D and trimming were inferred from the DNA. The sample yields under 250,000 clones, approximately 91% seen once. This chain uses TRBV9 with TRBJ2-7, with 9 nucleotides matching TRBD1. This clonotype was sampled from a man between 60 and 70 years old who had recovered from COVID-19. The sample was peripheral blood. The CDR3 spells CASSPRTGDEQYF. The CDR3 DNA reads TGTGCCAGCAGCCCCCGGACAGGGGACGAGCAGTACTTC.